This T cell receptor (beta chain) is drawn from a study of shared clonotypes between healthy human individuals. Background on the study: Two female and a few male donors aged 18 to 49 were enrolled.

Deletions cut 3 bases from V and 2 bases from J, with 8 bases between. Germline V gives CDR1 KGHSH, CDR2 LQKENI. The length of the CDR3 is 14 residues. Sequencing used immunoSEQ multiplex PCR; TCRdb keeps in-frame clones, though not all of them. The data show some 900,000 clones, approximately 80% seen once. The TCR sequence derives from a man younger than 35 in good health. J is TRBJ2-1 and V is TRBV18, with D perhaps matching TRBD1 (6 bases). What was sequenced was memory CD4+ T cells sorted from blood. Subset noted: CD45RA-negative fraction. The CDR3 bases are TGTGCCAGCTCACCCCACAGGGCCTACAATGAGCAGTTCTTC. Translation gives CASSPHRAYNEQFF. The full variable domain, its missing parts supplied by reference TRBV18 and TRBJ2-1, is NAGVMQNPRHLVRRRGQEARLRCSPMKGHSHVYWYRQLPEEGLKFMVYLQKENIIDESGMPKERFSAEFPKEGPSILRIQQVVRGDSAAYFCASSPHRAYNEQFFGPGTRLTVL.